These 28 T cell receptor beta chains were sequenced from one sample in a study of cytomegalovirus exposure and HLA in healthy donors. With 60 Vbeta and 13 Jbeta primers, the PCR was carried out. Measured with immunoSEQ multiplex PCR; TCRdb has only the in-frame clones, and not every one. Of over 150,000 clones listed, 82% are singletons. The source material was PBMCs. The receptors originated from a boy younger than 10 in good health and CMV-seronegative.

This rearrangement joins TRBV11-3 to TRBJ2-2; 8 bases match TRBD1. This CDR3 contains 14 residues. Germline CDR1 is SGHNT and CDR2 is YENEEA. V lost 5 bases, J lost 5 bases, and 4 bases stayed unmatched. The CDR3: CASSETGGTGELFF. CDR3 nucleotide sequence: TGTGCCAGCAGCGAAACAGGGGGTACCGGGGAGCTGTTTTTT.

J is TRBJ2-3 and V is TRBV5-1; D gene ambiguous. This CDR3 comprises 13 residues. Germline V gene lookup returns CDR1 SGHRS and CDR2 YFSETQ. V was shortened by 4 bases and J by 0 bases, with 6 bases between the two germline ends. The CDR3 bases are TGCGCCAGCAGCAGCTCTAGCACAGATACGCAGTATTTT. It specifies CASSSSSTDTQYF.

The chain uses TRBV20-1 and TRBJ2-3; D unresolved. Germline CDR1 is DFQATT and CDR2 is SNEGSKA (reference sequence). The CDR3 loop spans 11 amino acids. The CDR3 is CTAIRTDTQYF. CDR3 nucleotide sequence: TGCACCGCGATCCGCACAGATACGCAGTATTTT.

The chain recombines TRBV29-1 with TRBJ2-5, with TRBD2 matching over 10 bases. The V and J ends lost 6 bases and 2 bases, in that order; junction bases with no gene match: 0. Germline lookup yields CDR1 SQVTM and CDR2 ANQGSEA. This CDR3 region has 12 residues. CDR3 in DNA: TGCAGCGTGACTAGCGGGCAAGAGACCCAGTACTTC. Translating gives CSVTSGQETQYF.

This clone was seen once. The genes are TRBV29-1 and TRBJ2-1; 10 nucleotides agree with TRBD2. This CDR3 is built from 19 residues. Trimming removed 3 bases from V and 0 bases from J; junction bases left unmatched: 14. Germline CDR1 is SQVTM and CDR2 is ANQGSEA. The chain's CDR3 is CSVDPLAGGPPSSYNEQFF. The DNA for the CDR3 is TGCAGCGTTGACCCCTTAGCGGGGGGCCCCCCGAGCTCCTACAATGAGCAGTTCTTC.

The gene calls are TRBV5-1 and TRBJ2-3, with 9 bases aligning to TRBD2. J gave up 5 bases and V 7 bases, and 5 bases lay outside the gene matches. The V gene's germline CDR1 is SGHRS and CDR2 YFSETQ. This CDR3 contains 13 residues. The CDR3 DNA is TGCGCCAGCGGAGGCGGGGGGGTAGATACGCAGTATTTT. This encodes CASGGGGVDTQYF.

The CDR3: CATQTRGTEAFF. CDR3 in DNA: TGTGCCACCCAAACCAGGGGCACTGAAGCTTTCTTT. This chain connects TRBV6-5 to TRBJ1-1; perhaps TRBD1 as D (6 bases). The CDR3 is 12 amino acids. V lost 10 bases and J lost 4, with 13 bases in between. Germline V gene lookup returns CDR1 MNHEY and CDR2 SVGAGI.

The chain recombines TRBV19 with TRBJ2-7; D uncertain. Trimming took off 0 bases at V and 6 bases at J, with 6 bases between the two ends. Germline V gene data show CDR1 as LNHDA and CDR2 as SQIVND (reference sequence). The CDR3 spans 12 residues. Here the CDR3 DNA reads TGTGCCAGTAGTATAGATCTAGGCGAGCAGTACTTC. It specifies CASSIDLGEQYF.

This clone was observed a handful of times. J is TRBJ2-7 and V is TRBV6-1, with a weak D call TRBD1 (5 bases). V lost 7 bases to trimming and J lost 4 bases, with 17 bases between them. The CDR3 spans 14 residues. CDR1 MNHNS and CDR2 SASEGT come from the germline V gene. The CDR3 bases are TGTGCCAGCATCGTCTCAGGGTCTGTATACGAGCAGTACTTC. It codes for CASIVSGSVYEQYF.

The V call is TRBV7-9, the J call TRBJ1-2, with a possible D match to TRBD1 (6 bases). Germline CDR1 and CDR2: SEHNR and FQNEAQ (reference sequence). Deletions cut 0 bases from V and 8 bases from J, with 10 bases between. The CDR3 totals 13 residues. The CDR3 nucleotides read TGTGCCAGCAGCTTAGCTAACAGGGACGGCTACACCTTC. The encoded protein is CASSLANRDGYTF.

The V and J genes are TRBV2 and TRBJ1-3; 8 bases agree with TRBD1. The length of the CDR3 is 15 residues. Germline V CDR1 and CDR2: SNHLY, FYNNEI. The trim removed 3 bases at V and 3 bases at J, leaving 4 bases unmatched. CDR3 amino acids: CASSELQGGGNTIYF. In nucleotides, the CDR3 is TGTGCCAGCAGTGAGCTACAGGGGGGTGGAAACACCATATATTTT.

This clone was seen once. The chain links TRBV7-9 to TRBJ2-3, with a weak D call TRBD1 (5 bases). CDR1 SEHNR and CDR2 FQNEAQ come from the germline V gene (reference sequence). V lost 2 bases to trimming and J lost 0 bases, with 12 bases between them. The CDR3 is 16 amino acids. CDR3 protein: CASSLPRATSTDTQYF. CDR3 sequence (DNA): TGTGCCAGCAGCTTACCCAGGGCAACTAGCACAGATACGCAGTATTTT.

The chain has TRBV21-1 and TRBJ2-5; TRBD1 is taken as the D call from the table, unchecked against the DNA. TRBV21-1 is designated a pseudogene. This CDR3 contains 13 residues. The CDR3 reads CASWTGHPLEQYF. CDR3 bases: TGTGCCAGCTGGACGGGACACCCCTTGGAGCAGTACTTC.

V and J are TRBV15 and TRBJ2-1; D perhaps matches TRBD2 (6 bases). The germline gives CDR1 LNHNV, CDR2 YYDKDF (reference sequence). This CDR3 has 15 residues. Trimming left V 0 bases short and J 8 bases short, with 14 bases between. The CDR3 region has the DNA TGTGCCACCAGCAGAGATACCTCCCCGGGGGATGAGCAGTTCTTC. This translates into CATSRDTSPGDEQFF.

V usage is TRBV5-6 and J usage is TRBJ2-7; D unresolved. Germline CDR1 and CDR2: SGHDT and YYEEEE. The CDR3 runs 14 residues. The germline V and J ends were trimmed by 0 bases and 6 bases, with 13 bases remaining between them. The CDR3, as DNA: TGTGCCAGCAGCTTGGACCTAACTTCGGGCGAGCAGTACTTC. It translates to CASSLDLTSGEQYF.

The chain recombines TRBV6-5 with TRBJ2-1; D gene uncertain. The CDR3 sequence is 15 residues long. The germline gives CDR1 MNHEY, CDR2 SVGAGI. The V and J ends lost 2 bases and 0 bases respectively, with 8 bases between them. CDR3 nucleotides: TGTGCCAGCAGTTACGTACAGTCCTCCTACAATGAGCAGTTCTTC. Protein sequence: CASSYVQSSYNEQFF.

The chain links TRBV5-1 to TRBJ1-1; D remains ambiguous. V was pared by 8 bases and J by 4 bases, with 18 bases between. Germline V gene lookup returns CDR1 SGHRS and CDR2 YFSETQ. This CDR3 region has 14 residues. The CDR3 bases are TGCGCCAGTGTCTTGACACCGGAGGGCACTGAAGCTTTCTTT. As protein: CASVLTPEGTEAFF.

This chain connects TRBV7-9 to TRBJ2-5; D possibly corresponds to TRBD1 (5 bases). Germline CDR1 and CDR2: SEHNR and FQNEAQ (reference sequence). This CDR3 contains 14 residues. Trimming removed 5 bases from V and 2 bases from J, with 12 bases in between. CDR3 bases: TGTGCCAGCAGCCAAGGGGCGGAACAAGAGACCCAGTACTTC. Its protein is CASSQGAEQETQYF. Combining the CDR3 with reference TRBV7-9 and TRBJ2-5 gives the whole variable domain DTGVSQNPRHKITKRGQNVTFRCDPISEHNRLYWYRQTLGQGPEFLTYFQNEAQLEKSRLLSDRFSAERPKGSFSTLEIQRTEQGDSAMYLCASSQGAEQETQYFGPGTRLLVL.

V gene TRBV7-3 combines with J gene TRBJ2-1; 8 nucleotides line up with TRBD2. With V trimmed by 5 bases and J by 10 bases, 22 bases remained unmatched. This CDR3 region has 18 residues. Looked up from germline, CDR1 is SGHTA and CDR2 is FQGTGA. CDR3 coding DNA: TGTGCCAGCAGCCTAGCCCCCACCACTAGCGGTATTACTACGGAGCAGTTCTTC. This codes for CASSLAPTTSGITTEQFF. The full variable domain, completed using reference TRBV7-3 and TRBJ2-1, is GAGVSQTPSNKVTEKGKYVELRCDPISGHTALYWYRQSLGQGPEFLIYFQGTGAADDSGLPNDRFFAVRPEGSVSTLKIQRTERGDSAVYLCASSLAPTTSGITTEQFFGPGTRLTVL.

This clone was observed a handful of times. The chain recombines TRBV11-2 with TRBJ2-1, with TRBD2 identical over 9 bases. Germline-derived CDR1 and CDR2 are SGHAT and FQNNGV. The CDR3 runs to 18 residues. V shed 1 base and J 5 bases; nucleotides not matched to a gene: 12. The CDR3 is CASSLGGAGGTLDNEQFF. In nucleotides, the CDR3 is TGTGCCAGCAGCTTAGGAGGAGCGGGAGGCACGCTGGACAATGAGCAGTTCTTC.

The chain carries TRBV27 and TRBJ2-7; the match to TRBD1 covers 7 bases. Germline CDR1 MNHEY, CDR2 SMNVEV (reference sequence). With 5 bases clipped from V and 3 bases from J, the junction kept 4 bases outside the gene matches. The CDR3 is 13 amino acids. The CDR3, as DNA: TGTGCCAGCAGTCGGGACAGATACTACGAGCAGTACTTC. Translation: CASSRDRYYEQYF.

CDR3 sequence: CASSLAGEITYGYTF. The CDR3 DNA reads TGTGCCAGCAGCTTAGCAGGGGAAATAACCTATGGCTACACCTTC. The chain links TRBV7-9 to TRBJ1-2, with D perhaps matching TRBD1 (5 bases). Germline V gene sequence: CDR1 SEHNR, CDR2 FQNEAQ (reference sequence). The CDR3 is 15 residues long. V was pared by 0 bases and J by 4 bases, with 12 bases between.

This clone came up a few times. The chain carries TRBV29-1 and TRBJ2-3, with 8 nucleotides matching TRBD1. Germline-derived CDR1 and CDR2 are SQVTM and ANQGSEA. This CDR3 comprises 12 residues. V was pared by 7 bases and J by 2 bases, with 2 bases of the junction left unmatched. CDR3 region: CSAGQDTDTQYF. Written as DNA, the CDR3 is TGCAGCGCGGGACAGGACACAGATACGCAGTATTTT.

This clone occurred once. The V call is TRBV7-2, the J call TRBJ2-3, with D tentatively TRBD2 (5 bases). The V end lost 5 bases, the J end lost 2 bases, and 14 bases lay between the germline ends. Per germline, CDR1 SGHTA and CDR2 FQGNSA. There are 15 residues in the CDR3. The CDR3 is CASSPEGGVTDTQYF. CDR3 DNA: TGTGCCAGCAGCCCCGAAGGAGGAGTCACAGATACGCAGTATTTT.

This chain links TRBV21-1 with TRBJ2-1; the D call TRBD2 from the table was never checked on the DNA. TRBV21-1 is labeled a pseudogene. The length of the CDR3 is 14 residues. The DNA for the CDR3 is TGTGCCAGCAGCAAGCCCGGACTAGCGGGGGGGCAGTTCTTC. This translates into CASSKPGLAGGQFF.

The chain couples TRBV5-4 to TRBJ1-1; D is possibly TRBD1 (6 bases). Trimming cost V 4 bases and J 2 bases, with 15 bases left between them. Germline CDR1 reads SGHNT; CDR2 reads YYREEE (reference sequence). This CDR3 spans 15 amino acids. The CDR3 reads CASSAGQKLNTEAFF. CDR3 in DNA: TGTGCCAGCAGCGCCGGACAGAAATTAAACACTGAAGCTTTCTTT.

The rearrangement links TRBV11-2 to TRBJ2-7; TRBD2 matches 11 bases. CDR1 is SGHAT, CDR2 FQNNGV, per germline. The V segment lost 3 bases and the J segment 3 bases; nucleotides outside the gene matches: 4. The CDR3 is made up of 15 amino acids. The CDR3 nucleotides are TGTGCCAGCAGCTTGGCTAGCGGGGGGCTCTACGAGCAGTACTTC. Translation: CASSLASGGLYEQYF.

This rearrangement joins TRBV2 to TRBJ1-2, with 8 bases matching TRBD1. This CDR3 comprises 14 residues. CDR1 and CDR2 (germline): SNHLY, FYNNEI. Trimming removed 5 bases from V and 4 bases from J; junction bases left unmatched: 6. Here the CDR3 DNA reads TGTGCCAGCAGTCTCCGGACAGGGATCTATGGCTACACCTTC. Translating it yields CASSLRTGIYGYTF.